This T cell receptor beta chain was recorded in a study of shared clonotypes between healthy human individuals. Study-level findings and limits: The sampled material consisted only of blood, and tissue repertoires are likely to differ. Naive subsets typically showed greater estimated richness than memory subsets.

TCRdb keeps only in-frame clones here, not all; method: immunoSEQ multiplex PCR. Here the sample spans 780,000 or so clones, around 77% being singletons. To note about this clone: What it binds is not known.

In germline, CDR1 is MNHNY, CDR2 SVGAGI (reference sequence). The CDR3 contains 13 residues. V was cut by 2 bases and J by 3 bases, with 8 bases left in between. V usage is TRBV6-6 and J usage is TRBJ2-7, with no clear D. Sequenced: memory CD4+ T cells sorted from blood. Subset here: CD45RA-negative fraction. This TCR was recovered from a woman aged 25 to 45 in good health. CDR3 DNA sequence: TGTGCCAGCAGTTACAAGGTCCGCTACGAGCAGTACTTC. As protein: CASSYKVRYEQYF.